This TCR beta chain was obtained from a study of T-cell memory formation after mild COVID-19. This clonotype has only a few counts. Its specificity is unknown. From germline, CDR1 is KGHSH and CDR2 LQKENI. This CDR3 is built from 14 residues. Trimming took 4 bases from V and 3 from J, leaving 10 bases between them. Study-level results: From day 15 to 85, contracting clones were balanced between CD4 and CD8, whereas later expanders leaned toward CD4+. The study detected some responding clones in pre-infection memory, suggesting cross-reactive memory joined.

TCRdb recomputed calls from the 5' RACE reads with MiXCR, one row per CDR3 protein. The repertoire holds 300,000 to 400,000 distinct CDR3 sequences, approximately 15% seen once, with more than 20% in the top ten. The sample consisted of PBMCs or a T cell subset sorted from them (not recorded which). This rearrangement joins TRBV18 to TRBJ2-1, with D maybe TRBD1 (6 bases). The clonotype was recovered from a man younger than 35 who had mild COVID-19 (a few samples of this study predate the infection). Cell type and time point are not known. The CDR3 coding sequence is TGTGCCAGCTCACGCGGACAGAACTACAATGAGCAGTTCTTC. It yields the protein CASSRGQNYNEQFF.